One T cell receptor beta chain is described in this entry. Its antigen is undetermined. Here immunoSEQ multiplex PCR was the method, and the copy in TCRdb shows in-frame clones only, minus some. The repertoire has approximately 2,300,000 clones, about 90% of them found once; the top ten carry 0.3% to 0.4%. With V trimmed by 5 bases and J by 1 base, 8 bases remained unmatched. Germline V lookup: CDR1 LNHDA, CDR2 SQIVND (reference sequence). This CDR3 spans 17 amino acids. The data are from a study of shared clonotypes between healthy human individuals. Study-level points and caveats: Clonotypes that were shared across a few donors made up roughly 5% of naive CD4 clonotypes.

The TCR was taken from a man between 18 and 29 years old in good health. Some clones in this sample may be carry-over from other donors' samples. Sequencing was performed on naive CD4+ T cells from PBMCs. Subset meaning: CD45RA+ positively selected. The J gene is TRBJ2-3, the V gene TRBV19, with 11 bases matching TRBD2. The CDR3 here is CASSAPSGRSGTDTQYF. The CDR3, as DNA: TGTGCCAGTAGTGCACCTAGCGGGAGGAGTGGCACAGATACGCAGTATTTT.